Below, 15 T cell receptor beta chains from the same sample are listed, as sequenced in a study of blood T cells in healthy people across ages. The use of a sample-barcoded 5' primer and a J-beta primer mix characterized a second PCR of 7 to 11 cycles. TCRdb analysed the 5' RACE reads with MiXCR anew, one entry per CDR3 protein. The sample shows over 1,500,000 distinct CDR3 sequences, roughly 43% of them seen only once. The sample taken for sequencing was blood. The source of these receptors is a human donor in good health.

The gene calls are TRBV6-1 and TRBJ2-2, with 7 bases lining up with TRBD2. The CDR3 sequence is 15 residues long. V trimming: 5 bases; J trimming: 6 bases; junction bases outside the gene matches: 9. Per germline, CDR1 MNHNS and CDR2 SASEGT. CDR3 protein: CASSFRTSRSGELFF. In DNA form, the CDR3 reads TGTGCCAGCAGTTTCCGGACTAGTAGGTCCGGGGAGCTGTTTTTT.

This chain uses TRBV4-2 with TRBJ1-6, with 9 bases fitting TRBD1. Germline loops: CDR1 LGHNA, CDR2 YNFKEQ. Unmatched junction bases numbered 8, after V lost 1 base and J lost 7 bases. This CDR3 contains 17 residues. This CDR3 is CASSQVQGAMGNSPLHF. CDR3 DNA sequence: TGTGCCAGCAGCCAAGTACAGGGGGCCATGGGAAATTCACCCCTCCACTTT.

The chain has TRBV7-2 and TRBJ2-1, with 7 bases fitting TRBD1. From germline, CDR1 is SGHTA and CDR2 FQGNSA. The V segment lost 4 bases and the J segment 1 base; nucleotides outside the gene matches: 7. This CDR3 has 16 residues. For the CDR3, the DNA is TGTGCCAGCAGCTACACAGGGGTTTGGTCCTACAATGAGCAGTTCTTC. This sequence encodes CASSYTGVWSYNEQFF.

This clonotype was seen more than once but under ten times. The chain recombines TRBV5-5 with TRBJ2-7; no firm D call. Germline V CDR1 and CDR2: SGHKS, YYEKEE (reference sequence). V was cut by 2 bases and J by 3 bases, with 9 bases left in between. This CDR3 contains 13 residues. The CDR3 DNA is TGTGCCAGCAGCTTCCGGGCCATCTACGAGCAGTACTTC. Amino acids: CASSFRAIYEQYF.

The V gene is TRBV10-3, the J gene TRBJ2-3, with 8 bases identical to TRBD1. In germline, CDR1 is ENHRY, CDR2 SYGVKD. V was pared by 10 bases and J by 5 bases, with 20 bases of the junction left unmatched. The CDR3 is 17 residues long. As DNA, the CDR3 is TGTGCCACCACGGTAAAGCCAGGGGGCGACGTAGGAGATACGCAGTATTTT. Translating it yields CATTVKPGGDVGDTQYF.

This clonotype has just a few counts. V gene TRBV9 combines with J gene TRBJ1-2; 12 nucleotides agree with TRBD1. CDR3 length: 16 residues. The V gene end was trimmed by 2 bases and the J gene end by 5 bases; junction bases not matched to a gene: 7. CDR1 is SGDLS and CDR2 is YYNGEE in the germline V gene. The CDR3 nucleotides read TGTGCCAGCAGCGTCTCCGGGACAGGGGGCCAGTATGGCTACACCTTC. Protein sequence: CASSVSGTGGQYGYTF.

Notes on this clonotype: The junction differs from germline at one of its ends, possibly a read error. The chain has TRBV12-3 or TRBV12-4 and TRBJ2-1, with TRBD1 as a possible D gene (5 bases). CDR3 length: 12 amino acids. The CDR3 sequence is CASRWGFNEQFF. DNA for the CDR3: TGTGCCAGCCGGTGGGGCTTCAATGAGCAATTCTTC.

This clonotype was detected a few times. The chain carries TRBV6-2 or TRBV6-3 and TRBJ2-1, with 13 nucleotides matching TRBD2. The germline V gene has CDR1 MNHEY and CDR2 SVGEGT. J gave up 5 bases and V 6 bases, and 13 bases lay outside the gene matches. The CDR3 spans 18 residues. This CDR3 is CASRWTSGGSSLNNEQFF. The CDR3 coding sequence is TGTGCCAGCAGATGGACTAGCGGGGGCAGTTCCCTAAACAATGAGCAGTTCTTC.

The chain links TRBV28 to TRBJ2-5, with TRBD1 identical over 9 bases. Judging by the DNA end, TRBJ2-7 fits better; the J call may be wrong. Germline CDR1 and CDR2: MDHEN and SYDVKM. The CDR3 is 15 residues long. The CDR3 protein is CASSISTGGVDEQYF. The CDR3 nucleotides read TGTGCCAGCAGTATCTCAACAGGGGGCGTGGACGAGCAGTACTTC.

The rearrangement links TRBV7-9 to TRBJ1-2, with D perhaps TRBD1 (6 bases). CDR3 length: 17 residues. CDR1 is SEHNR and CDR2 is FQNEAQ in the germline V gene (reference sequence). V lost 5 bases to trimming and J lost 0 bases, with 19 bases between them. The CDR3: CASSLGGHEYTNYGYTF. In DNA, the CDR3 is TGTGCCAGCAGCCTCGGGGGACACGAGTATACTAACTATGGCTACACCTTC.

The rearrangement uses TRBV20-1 and TRBJ2-1; D may be TRBD1 or TRBD2 (5 bases each). Germline V lookup: CDR1 DFQATT, CDR2 SNEGSKA (reference sequence). With 3 bases removed from V and 7 bases from J, the gap between germline ends came to 13 bases. This CDR3 contains 13 residues. CDR3: CSASGERGNEQFF. The CDR3 DNA follows: TGCAGTGCTAGCGGGGAGAGGGGTAATGAGCAGTTCTTC.

The table lists this clonotype with a few counts. The genes are TRBV27 and TRBJ2-1, with TRBD2 matching 11 bases. From germline, CDR1 is MNHEY and CDR2 SMNVEV (reference sequence). The CDR3 extends over 15 amino acids. V was pared by 6 bases and J by 4 bases, with 5 bases of the junction left unmatched. The CDR3 nucleotides are TGTGCCAGCAGACCGGGACTAGCGGTATACAATGAGCAGTTCTTC. Translating it yields CASRPGLAVYNEQFF.

The rearrangement links TRBV11-3 to TRBJ2-7; no definite D call. CDR1 SGHNT and CDR2 YENEEA come from the germline V gene. Between the trimmed V and J ends, which lost 5 bases and 5 bases, there was a span of 19 bases. The CDR3 is 15 amino acids. This CDR3 is CASSETPGPQDEQYF. The CDR3 nucleotides read TGTGCCAGCAGCGAGACTCCGGGCCCCCAGGACGAGCAGTACTTC.

V usage is TRBV7-2 and J usage is TRBJ1-2; no definite D call. V shed 5 bases and J shed 8 bases, with 27 bases lying between them. This CDR3 contains 17 residues. CDR1 is SGHTA and CDR2 is FQGNSA in the germline V gene. The CDR3: CASSNEGSATPSAGYTF. CDR3 coding DNA: TGTGCCAGCAGCAACGAAGGATCAGCAACCCCCTCGGCGGGCTACACCTTC.

Ten or more counts support this clonotype. V gene TRBV7-2 combines with J gene TRBJ1-6; 7 nucleotides align to TRBD1. Germline CDR1 reads SGHTA; CDR2 reads FQGNSA. The CDR3 runs to 14 residues. The V segment lost 1 base and the J segment 10 bases; nucleotides outside the gene matches: 4. This CDR3 is CASSLDRGYSPLHF. In DNA form, the CDR3 reads TGTGCCAGCAGCTTAGACAGGGGATACTCACCCCTCCACTTT. Combining the CDR3 with reference TRBV7-2 and TRBJ1-6 gives the whole variable domain GAGVSQSPSNKVTEKGKDVELRCDPISGHTALYWYRQSLGQGLEFLIYFQGNSAPDKSGLPSDRFSAERTGGSVSTLTIQRTQQEDSAVYLCASSLDRGYSPLHFGNGTRLTVT.